The next 16 T cell receptor beta chains were all read from a single sample in a study of blood T cell repertoires in COVID-19. Data came from immunoSEQ multiplex PCR; TCRdb stores just in-frame clones and leaves some out. Of 200,000 to 250,000 clones in the sample, 80% to 90% were seen once. The sample was peripheral blood. Receptors were obtained from a man aged 55 to 70 who had recovered from COVID-19.

DNA for the CDR3: TGTGCCAGCAGTGAAGTGTGGGGAGAGTCCAAATATGGCTACACCTTC. Its protein is CASSEVWGESKYGYTF. The rearrangement uses TRBV25-1 and TRBJ1-2, with unresolved D. V lost 2 bases to trimming and J lost 5 bases, with 18 bases between them. The germline gives CDR1 MGHDK, CDR2 SYGVNS. The CDR3 extends over 16 amino acids.

The table lists this clone with a few counts. V usage is TRBV6-5 and J usage is TRBJ2-7; TRBD2 is a possible D gene (6 bases). V was clipped by 7 bases and J by 0 bases, with 16 bases between them. This CDR3 contains 15 residues. In germline, CDR1 is MNHEY, CDR2 SVGAGI. This chain's CDR3 is CASKEVGGGSYEQYF. The CDR3 region has the DNA TGTGCCAGCAAGGAGGTGGGGGGAGGCTCCTACGAGCAGTACTTC.

The chain recombines TRBV11-2 with TRBJ2-1; D ambiguous. Germline V gene lookup returns CDR1 SGHAT and CDR2 FQNNGV. The CDR3 consists of 16 residues. Trimming removed 3 bases from V and 9 bases from J, with 21 bases in between. CDR3 loop: CASSFGTSGPRREQFF. The CDR3 nucleotides are TGTGCCAGCAGCTTTGGAACCTCAGGTCCCCGGCGTGAGCAGTTCTTC.

The chain combines TRBV5-1 with TRBJ2-2; D is undetermined. CDR3 size: 14 residues. The V gene's germline CDR1 is SGHRS and CDR2 YFSETQ. The germline V and J ends were trimmed by 2 bases and 3 bases, with 8 bases remaining between them. CDR3 coding DNA: TGCGCCAGCAGCTTAACGGCGGACACCGGGGAGCTGTTTTTT. Amino acids: CASSLTADTGELFF.

The chain combines TRBV5-4 with TRBJ1-2; weak D call: TRBD1 (6 bases). Trimming stripped 0 bases from V and 2 bases from J, with 11 bases between. In germline, CDR1 is SGHNT, CDR2 YYREEE (reference sequence). CDR3 size: 15 residues. CDR3 sequence (DNA): TGTGCCAGCAGCTTGGCCCGGCAGGGGAACTATGGCTACACCTTC. It codes for CASSLARQGNYGYTF.

This CDR3 reads CSVAPDAGATNEKLFF. In nucleotides, the CDR3 is TGCAGCGTTGCCCCCGACGCAGGCGCAACTAATGAAAAACTGTTTTTT. The chain is built from TRBV29-1 and TRBJ1-4; D is unclear. The V end was cut by 4 bases, the J end by 0 bases, with 15 bases between. The CDR3 sequence is 16 residues long. From germline, CDR1 is SQVTM and CDR2 ANQGSEA.

V and J are TRBV19 and TRBJ2-5; 7 bases are a match to TRBD1. From germline, CDR1 is LNHDA and CDR2 SQIVND (reference sequence). The CDR3 runs to 14 residues. V dropped 9 bases and J dropped 1; count of bases not matched to a gene: 8. CDR3 sequence: CASQSQGVQETQYF. CDR3 DNA: TGTGCCAGCCAATCCCAGGGGGTCCAAGAGACCCAGTACTTC.

The chain couples TRBV9 to TRBJ2-2; D might be TRBD1 (5 bases). Trimming cost V 1 base and J 4 bases, with 14 bases left between them. CDR3 length: 16 amino acids. Germline assignment: CDR1 SGDLS and CDR2 YYNGEE. This chain's CDR3 is CASSVPIDTGTGELFF. In DNA, the CDR3 is TGTGCCAGCAGCGTACCGATTGATACAGGCACCGGGGAGCTGTTTTTT.

Notes on this clone: Other DNA sequences in the sample encode the same CDR3. This chain connects TRBV5-1 to TRBJ2-5, with D possibly matching TRBD2 (5 bases). V gave up 0 bases and J gave up 2 bases, with 5 bases separating them. The CDR3 runs to 13 residues. CDR1 SGHRS and CDR2 YFSETQ come from the germline V gene. The CDR3 spells CASSLGGQETQYF. The CDR3 DNA reads as TGCGCCAGCAGCTTGGGCGGGCAAGAGACCCAGTACTTC.

The V and J genes are TRBV28 and TRBJ1-2; no clear D gene. Per germline, CDR1 MDHEN and CDR2 SYDVKM. This CDR3 contains 12 residues. The V end lost 6 bases, the J end lost 5 bases, and 10 bases lay between the germline ends. CDR3 bases: TGTGCCAGCAGCCGCGAGAGTTATGGCTACACCTTC. Translation gives CASSRESYGYTF.

V is TRBV5-1 and J is TRBJ1-2, with D tentatively TRBD1 (6 bases). Germline V lookup: CDR1 SGHRS, CDR2 YFSETQ. Deletions cut 4 bases from V and 4 bases from J, with 11 bases between. This CDR3 is built from 13 residues. CDR3 region: CASSRQDLYGYTF. In DNA form, the CDR3 reads TGCGCCAGCAGCCGACAGGATCTCTATGGCTACACCTTC.

The chain has TRBV28 and TRBJ2-3, with D possibly TRBD1 on 7 matching bases. The CDR3 is 15 amino acids. Germline-derived CDR1 and CDR2 are MDHEN and SYDVKM. Between the trimmed V and J ends, which lost 6 bases and 1 base, there was a span of 14 bases. The DNA for the CDR3 is TGTGCCAGCAGACCAACAGGGGAGGGCACAGATACGCAGTATTTT. This sequence encodes CASRPTGEGTDTQYF.

Only a few counts were recorded for this clone. The chain links TRBV3-1 (or the pseudogene TRBV3-2) to TRBJ2-7, with D unresolved. V gave up 3 bases and J gave up 2 bases, with 5 bases separating them. The CDR3 runs 12 residues. From germline, CDR1 is LGHDT and CDR2 YNNKEL (reference sequence). The DNA of the CDR3 is TGTGCCAGCAGCCAGGCCACCTACGAGCAGTACTTC. This encodes CASSQATYEQYF.

J is TRBJ2-7 and V is TRBV27, with 11 bases aligning to TRBD1. Trimming took 5 bases from V and 6 from J; bases not matched to a gene: 6. Germline CDR1 is MNHEY and CDR2 is SMNVEV (reference sequence). The CDR3 sequence is 14 residues long. CDR3 nucleotides: TGTGCCAGCAGTCAATGGGGACAGGGGGGCGAGCAGTACTTC. Translated, it gives CASSQWGQGGEQYF.

The J gene is TRBJ2-2, the V gene TRBV19; 7 bases fit TRBD2. The germline gives CDR1 LNHDA, CDR2 SQIVND (reference sequence). V lost 1 base, J lost 6 bases, and 8 bases stayed unmatched. The CDR3 contains 16 residues. In DNA form, the CDR3 reads TGTGCCAGTAGTATAGGACTAGCCTCTGTCCCCGGGGAGCTGTTTTTT. Protein product: CASSIGLASVPGELFF.

The chain employs TRBV7-2 and TRBJ2-5; 8 nucleotides line up with TRBD2. Germline V gene lookup returns CDR1 SGHTA and CDR2 FQGNSA. The V gene end was trimmed by 1 base and the J gene end by 3 bases; junction bases not matched to a gene: 1. This CDR3 has 14 amino acids. The CDR3 sequence is CASSLGSGKETQYF. CDR3 DNA sequence: TGTGCCAGCAGCTTAGGTAGCGGGAAAGAGACCCAGTACTTC.